These 22 T cell receptor beta chains were sequenced from one sample in a study of shared clonotypes between healthy human individuals. Generated by immunoSEQ multiplex PCR, the TCRdb table keeps only in-frame clones and is missing some. The sample holds approximately 2.5 million clones; 85% to 95% are singletons and the top ten take around 0.14%. The sequenced sample consisted of naive CD4+ T cells sorted from blood. Noted subset: CD45RA+ positively selected. These receptor sequences come from a man aged 18 to 35 in good health.

The V and J genes are TRBV6-5 and TRBJ2-3, with D perhaps TRBD2 (6 bases). CDR1 and CDR2 (germline): MNHEY, SVGAGI. The CDR3 runs to 14 residues. The V gene lost 2 bases and the J gene lost 2 bases, with 8 bases spanning the gap. DNA for the CDR3: TGTGCCAGCAGTTACCGGGACTCCACAGATACGCAGTATTTT. Translated, it gives CASSYRDSTDTQYF.

This CDR3 is CASSLSDASAIYF. In DNA, the CDR3 is TGTGCCAGCAGTCTATCGGACGCCTCGGCCATATATTTT. The rearrangement links TRBV6-5 to TRBJ1-3; D not resolved. In germline, CDR1 is MNHEY, CDR2 SVGAGI. The germline V and J ends were trimmed by 5 bases and 11 bases, with 16 bases remaining between them. The CDR3 totals 13 residues.

The V call is TRBV5-1, the J call TRBJ1-4; D gene ambiguous. The CDR3 loop spans 15 amino acids. Germline CDR1 is SGHRS and CDR2 is YFSETQ. The V end was cut by 0 bases, the J end by 7 bases, with 13 bases between. Here the CDR3 reads CASSLESSLGEKLFF. The CDR3 DNA is TGCGCCAGCAGCTTGGAAAGTTCTCTGGGTGAAAAACTGTTTTTT.

A single count supports this clone. The chain couples TRBV7-2 to TRBJ2-3; tentative D call: TRBD2 (5 bases). The germline V gene encodes CDR1 SGHTA and CDR2 FQGNSA. Trimming pared 3 bases from V and 0 bases from J, leaving 7 bases between. CDR3 size: 14 residues. DNA of the CDR3: TGTGCCAGCAGCTTTCGGAGGAGCACAGATACGCAGTATTTT. It codes for CASSFRRSTDTQYF.

V and J are TRBV7-2 and TRBJ2-3, with D maybe TRBD2 (5 bases). From germline, CDR1 is SGHTA and CDR2 FQGNSA. This CDR3 region has 16 residues. The germline V and J ends were trimmed by 2 bases and 0 bases, with 12 bases remaining between them. CDR3: CASSLREPVSTDTQYF. The CDR3 DNA follows: TGTGCCAGCAGCTTAAGGGAGCCAGTTAGCACAGATACGCAGTATTTT.

The CDR3 nucleotides read TGTGCCAGCAGTCCGTTGGGACAGGGGAGTACTGAAGCTTTCTTT. Its translation is CASSPLGQGSTEAFF. The chain couples TRBV6-5 to TRBJ1-1; 10 positions match TRBD1. The germline V gene has CDR1 MNHEY and CDR2 SVGAGI. The CDR3 is 15 amino acids. J lost 5 bases, V lost 5 bases, and 8 bases had no gene match.

This sequence joins TRBV13 and TRBJ2-7, with TRBD1 identical over 7 bases. This CDR3 comprises 14 residues. V was pared by 5 bases and J by 2 bases, with 6 bases of the junction left unmatched. Germline lookup yields CDR1 PRHDT and CDR2 FYEKMQ (reference sequence). DNA of the CDR3: TGTGCCAGCAGCAACCGACAGGGTCCCTACGAGCAGTACTTC. Translated: CASSNRQGPYEQYF.

CDR3 amino acids: CASSPTGGEQYF. The CDR3 DNA follows: TGTGCCAGCAGTCCAACAGGGGGAGAGCAGTACTTC. The chain joins TRBV2 to TRBJ2-7, with TRBD1 matching over 8 bases. This CDR3 contains 12 residues. The germline V gene encodes CDR1 SNHLY and CDR2 FYNNEI. J gave up 7 bases and V 5 bases, and 4 bases lay outside the gene matches. Full variable domain (missing parts from reference TRBV2 and TRBJ2-7): EPEVTQTPSHQVTQMGQEVILRCVPISNHLYFYWYRQILGQKVEFLVSFYNNEISEKSEIFDDQFSVERPDGSNFTLKIRSTKLEDSAMYFCASSPTGGEQYFGPGTRLTVT.

This clone was picked up one time. DNA of the CDR3: TGTGCCAGCCGGACGGGGACAACTAATGAAAAACTGTTTTTT. It is translated as CASRTGTTNEKLFF. The rearrangement joins TRBV18 to TRBJ1-4; no clear D. The CDR3 sequence is 14 residues long. Looked up from germline, CDR1 is KGHSH and CDR2 is LQKENI. The ends were cut back, 8 bases at V and 0 bases at J, with 10 bases in the middle.

This chain links TRBV10-3 with TRBJ1-6; D is uncertain. The CDR3 sequence is 14 residues long. Germline CDR1 is ENHRY and CDR2 is SYGVKD. V lost 6 bases to trimming and J lost 8 bases, with 14 bases between them. Written as DNA, the CDR3 is TGTGCCATCAGCACCGCCGGGGTTGATTCACCCCTCCACTTT. This sequence encodes CAISTAGVDSPLHF.

J is TRBJ2-2 and V is TRBV5-4; D uncertain. From germline, CDR1 is SGHNT and CDR2 YYREEE (reference sequence). Trimming pared 0 bases from V and 6 bases from J, leaving 6 bases between. This CDR3 has 13 amino acids. Here the CDR3 reads CASSLADAGELFF. The CDR3 DNA is TGTGCCAGCAGCTTGGCCGACGCCGGGGAGCTGTTTTTT. Looking up the rest from reference TRBV5-4 and TRBJ2-2 gives the full variable domain: ETGVTQSPTHLIKTRGQQVTLRCSSQSGHNTVSWYQQALGQGPQFIFQYYREEENGRGNFPPRFSGLQFPNYSSELNVNALELDDSALYLCASSLADAGELFFGEGSRLTVL.

The chain employs TRBV7-2 and TRBJ1-5; D unresolved. Trimming cost V 2 bases and J 7 bases, with 9 bases left between them. Germline V lookup: CDR1 SGHTA, CDR2 FQGNSA. The CDR3 sequence is 13 residues long. The CDR3, as DNA: TGTGCCAGCAGCTTATACAATGAGCAGCCCCAGCATTTT. This translates into CASSLYNEQPQHF.

The chain couples TRBV18 to TRBJ1-1, with 8 bases identical to TRBD1. V trimming: 3 bases; J trimming: 6 bases; junction bases outside the gene matches: 6. The CDR3 sequence is 14 residues long. Germline V gives CDR1 KGHSH, CDR2 LQKENI. CDR3 sequence: CASSPGTGGAEAFF. The CDR3 coding sequence is TGTGCCAGCTCACCTGGGACAGGAGGGGCTGAAGCTTTCTTT.

V gene TRBV4-3 combines with J gene TRBJ2-3; the D gene could be TRBD1 or TRBD2 (5 bases each). V lost 5 bases, J lost 2 bases, and 14 bases lay in between. CDR1 is LGHNA and CDR2 is YSLEER in the germline V gene. The CDR3 length is 15 residues. The CDR3, as DNA: TGCGCCAGCAGCGTCGGGGACCTGGACACAGATACGCAGTATTTT. This gives the protein CASSVGDLDTDTQYF.

V usage is TRBV19 and J usage is TRBJ2-3; TRBD1 matches 10 bases. V lost 5 bases, J lost 2 bases, and 4 bases stayed unmatched. The germline CDR1 and CDR2 sequences are LNHDA and SQIVND (reference sequence). The CDR3 contains 15 residues. CDR3 nucleotide sequence: TGTGCCAGTAGTGGGACAGGGGTCTTCACAGATACGCAGTATTTT. Translating gives CASSGTGVFTDTQYF. Variable domain in full (rest from reference TRBV19 and TRBJ2-3): DGGITQSPKYLFRKEGQNVTLSCEQNLNHDAMYWYRQDPGQGLRLIYYSQIVNDFQKGDIAEGYSVSREKKESFPLTVTSAQKNPTAFYLCASSGTGVFTDTQYFGPGTRLTVL.

The V and J genes are TRBV10-1 and TRBJ2-5; possibly TRBD1 or TRBD2 for D (5 bases each). The end of the DNA aligns better with TRBJ2-7, so the J call may be wrong. Germline-derived CDR1 and CDR2 are WNHNN and SYGVQD (reference sequence). The CDR3 is made up of 13 amino acids. The CDR3 protein is CASSETGPYEQYF. Here the CDR3 DNA reads TGCGCCAGCAGTGAGACGGGACCCTACGAGCAGTACTTC.

The chain links TRBV11-1 to TRBJ1-1; D is ambiguous. From germline, CDR1 is SGHAT and CDR2 FQDESV (reference sequence). This CDR3 is built from 14 residues. V was clipped by 4 bases and J by 8 bases, with 17 bases between them. The CDR3 spells CASSYDLSRVEAFF. The CDR3 coding sequence is TGTGCCAGCAGCTATGACCTTAGTAGGGTCGAAGCTTTCTTT. The full variable domain, in which reference TRBV11-1 and TRBJ1-1 provide the parts outside the CDR3, is EAEVAQSPRYKITEKSQAVAFWCDPISGHATLYWYRQILGQGPELLVQFQDESVVDDSQLPKDRFSAERLKGVDSTLKIQPAELGDSAMYLCASSYDLSRVEAFFGQGTRLTVV.

The V gene is TRBV5-1, the J gene TRBJ1-4, with 7 bases fitting TRBD1. The germline V gene has CDR1 SGHRS and CDR2 YFSETQ. This CDR3 contains 15 residues. V trimming: 4 bases; J trimming: 10 bases; junction bases outside the gene matches: 13. The CDR3 bases are TGCGCCAGCAGCCAGGAGACAGGGAGTAACACAAAACTGTTTTTT. Amino acids: CASSQETGSNTKLFF.

This clone was seen a single time. V and J are TRBV27 and TRBJ2-3; maybe TRBD1 (6 bases). Germline V gene data show CDR1 as MNHEY and CDR2 as SMNVEV (reference sequence). The CDR3 runs 13 residues. V lost 5 bases to trimming and J lost 7 bases, with 13 bases between them. CDR3 DNA: TGTGCCAGCAGTGTCTCAGGGGTTAATACGCAGTATTTT. Amino acids: CASSVSGVNTQYF.

The CDR3 protein is CASSLQNKQYF. CDR3 DNA sequence: TGTGCCAGCAGTTTACAGAATAAGCAGTACTTC. The chain has TRBV6-5 and TRBJ2-7; D remains ambiguous. Germline-derived CDR1 and CDR2 are MNHEY and SVGAGI. Deletions cut 4 bases from V and 8 bases from J, with 9 bases between. The CDR3 is 11 residues long.

The chain couples TRBV6-1 to TRBJ2-3; D not resolved. The CDR3 is 16 residues long. Trimming took off 2 bases at V and 2 bases at J, with 14 bases between the two ends. From germline, CDR1 is MNHNS and CDR2 SASEGT. The CDR3 DNA reads as TGTGCCAGCAGTGAACTAGGAAGAAGGGACACAGATACGCAGTATTTT. Protein product: CASSELGRRDTDTQYF.

The chain couples TRBV10-2 to TRBJ1-1; 8 nucleotides match TRBD1. This CDR3 has 13 residues. V lost 2 bases and J lost 7; bases outside the gene matches: 3. Germline CDR1 WSHSY, CDR2 SAAADI. CDR3 nucleotides: TGCGCCAGCAGTGAGCAGGGGGCGGTTGAAGCTTTCTTT. It specifies CASSEQGAVEAFF.